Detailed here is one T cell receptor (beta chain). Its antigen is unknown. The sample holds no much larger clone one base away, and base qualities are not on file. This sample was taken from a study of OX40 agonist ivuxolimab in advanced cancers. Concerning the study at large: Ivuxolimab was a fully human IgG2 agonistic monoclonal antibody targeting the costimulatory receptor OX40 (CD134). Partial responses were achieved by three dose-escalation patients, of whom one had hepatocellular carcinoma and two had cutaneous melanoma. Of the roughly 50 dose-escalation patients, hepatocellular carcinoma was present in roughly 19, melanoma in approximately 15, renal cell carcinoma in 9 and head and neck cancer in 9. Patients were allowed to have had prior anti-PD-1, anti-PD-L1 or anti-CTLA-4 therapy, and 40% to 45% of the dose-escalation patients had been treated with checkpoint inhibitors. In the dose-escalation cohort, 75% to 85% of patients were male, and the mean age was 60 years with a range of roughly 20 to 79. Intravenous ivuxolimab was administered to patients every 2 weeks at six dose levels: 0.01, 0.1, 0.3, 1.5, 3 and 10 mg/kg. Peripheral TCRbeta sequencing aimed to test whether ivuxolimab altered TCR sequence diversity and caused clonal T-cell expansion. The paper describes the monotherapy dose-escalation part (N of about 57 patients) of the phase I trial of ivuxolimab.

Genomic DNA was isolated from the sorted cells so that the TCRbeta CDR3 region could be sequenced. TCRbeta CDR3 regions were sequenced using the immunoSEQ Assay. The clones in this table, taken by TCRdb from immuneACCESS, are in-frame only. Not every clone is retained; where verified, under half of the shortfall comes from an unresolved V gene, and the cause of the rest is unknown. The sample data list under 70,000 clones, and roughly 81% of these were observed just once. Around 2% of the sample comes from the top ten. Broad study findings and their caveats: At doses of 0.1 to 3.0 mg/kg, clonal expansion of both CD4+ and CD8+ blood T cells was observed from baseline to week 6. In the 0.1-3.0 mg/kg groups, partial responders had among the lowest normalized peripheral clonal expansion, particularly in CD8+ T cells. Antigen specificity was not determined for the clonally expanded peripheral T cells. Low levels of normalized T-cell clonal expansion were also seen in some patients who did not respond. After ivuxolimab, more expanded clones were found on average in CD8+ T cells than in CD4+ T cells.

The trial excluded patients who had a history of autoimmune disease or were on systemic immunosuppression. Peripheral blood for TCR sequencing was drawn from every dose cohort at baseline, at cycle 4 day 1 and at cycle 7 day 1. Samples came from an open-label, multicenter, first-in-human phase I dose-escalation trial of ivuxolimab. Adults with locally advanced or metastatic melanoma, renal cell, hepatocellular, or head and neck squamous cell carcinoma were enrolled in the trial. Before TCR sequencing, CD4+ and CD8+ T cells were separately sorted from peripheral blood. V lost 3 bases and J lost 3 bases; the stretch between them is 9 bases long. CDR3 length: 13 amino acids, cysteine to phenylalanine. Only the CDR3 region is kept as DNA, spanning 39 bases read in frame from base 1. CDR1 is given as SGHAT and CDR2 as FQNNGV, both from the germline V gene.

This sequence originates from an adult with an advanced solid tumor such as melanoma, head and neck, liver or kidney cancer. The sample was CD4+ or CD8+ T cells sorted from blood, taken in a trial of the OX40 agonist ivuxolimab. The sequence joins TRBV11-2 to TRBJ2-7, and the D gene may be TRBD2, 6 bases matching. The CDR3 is CASSFLGSYEQYF. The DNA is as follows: TGTGCCAGCAGCTTCCTCGGGAGCTACGAGCAGTACTTC. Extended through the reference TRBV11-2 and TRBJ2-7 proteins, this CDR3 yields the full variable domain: EAGVAQSPRYKIIEKRQSVAFWCNPISGHATLYWYQQILGQGPKLLIQFQNNGVVDDSQLPKDRFSAERLKGVDSTLKIQPAKLEDSAVYLCASSFLGSYEQYFGPGTRLTVT.